The clone carrying this T cell receptor beta chain occurred many times. PBMCs originated in around 11 ml of fresh peripheral blood. The sample comes from a study of Graves' ophthalmopathy and Graves' hyperthyroidism. Study details: At initial diagnosis, peripheral blood was obtained, and this preceded any treatment.

Amplification targeted the TCR beta CDR3 regions, with RNA transcripts as the source material. First-round RT-PCR with HTBI primers preceded a second-round multiplex PCR. MiXCR, run by TCRdb on the multiplex PCR reads, gives a single entry per CDR3 protein. The data show a few hundred thousand distinct CDR3 sequences, about 18% seen once. Material for sequencing was peripheral blood. This receptor was identified in an adult woman with stable Graves' hyperthyroidism.

CDR3 loop: CASKLAGAVPEQYF. In DNA, the CDR3 is TGTGCCAGCAAACTAGCGGGAGCGGTCCCCGAGCAGTACTTC. V gene TRBV27 combines with J gene TRBJ2-7, with 11 bases fitting TRBD2. The CDR3 has 14 residues. V trimming: 7 bases; J trimming: 6 bases; junction bases outside the gene matches: 8. Germline-derived CDR1 and CDR2 are MNHEY and SMNVEV (reference sequence).